This is a list of T cell receptor beta chains from one sample in a study of blood T cell repertoires in COVID-19. Only in-frame clones appear in the TCRdb table, and some are missing; sequencing was by immunoSEQ multiplex PCR. The sample gives 90,000 to 110,000 clones, roughly 82% of which show up once; 7% to 9% is in the top ten. Sequenced material: peripheral blood. The receptor set was obtained from an elderly woman with active or convalescent COVID-19. Each CDR3 is given without its conserved first and last residue. Fields, in order: CDR3 protein, V gene, D gene. The D gene is left open where the match is weak.

CDR3aa: ASSQDFSGRNTYEQY
v_gene: TRBV3-1/TRBV3-2
d_gene: TRBD2

CDR3aa: ASSSGLGNEQF
v_gene: TRBV9
d_gene: NA

CDR3aa: ASNLEPGGSNTGELF
v_gene: TRBV7-9
d_gene: NA

CDR3aa: ASSFSGSSYNEQF
v_gene: TRBV11-3
d_gene: TRBD2

CDR3aa: ASSVVGQGSYNEQF
v_gene: TRBV9
d_gene: NA

CDR3aa: ASSVQGHSYEQY
v_gene: TRBV9
d_gene: NA

CDR3aa: ASSPNPPAREAGEQY
v_gene: TRBV7-3
d_gene: TRBD2

CDR3aa: SVGGGLYEQY
v_gene: TRBV29-1
d_gene: TRBD1

CDR3aa: AISTGGTDTQY
v_gene: TRBV10-3
d_gene: TRBD1

CDR3aa: ASSVDYRLNTEAF
v_gene: TRBV9
d_gene: NA

CDR3aa: ASSPNQQVAKNIQY
v_gene: TRBV18
d_gene: NA

CDR3aa: ATSGQGYTGELF
v_gene: TRBV24-1
d_gene: TRBD1

CDR3aa: ASSPVASGSRTYNEQF
v_gene: TRBV5-4
d_gene: TRBD2

CDR3aa: ASTHPAGAEETQY
v_gene: TRBV6-5
d_gene: NA

CDR3aa: ASSPTPGQGPYNEQF
v_gene: TRBV4-1
d_gene: TRBD1

CDR3aa: ASTPQGANEKLF
v_gene: TRBV19
d_gene: TRBD1

CDR3aa: ASSRGLAGNEQF
v_gene: TRBV19
d_gene: TRBD2

CDR3aa: ASSLDIRQF
v_gene: TRBV19
d_gene: NA

CDR3aa: ASSALGNTEAF
v_gene: TRBV9
d_gene: NA

CDR3aa: ASSRGQVDEKLF
v_gene: TRBV5-1
d_gene: TRBD1

CDR3aa: AWSVPTGAFNQPQH
v_gene: TRBV30
d_gene: TRBD1

CDR3aa: ASSSTGFYEQY
v_gene: TRBV5-1
d_gene: TRBD1

CDR3aa: ASAGRVETQY
v_gene: TRBV2
d_gene: NA

CDR3aa: ASSELEGTGGLLGYGYT
v_gene: TRBV2
d_gene: TRBD1

CDR3aa: ASSQEGTGRGTGELF
v_gene: TRBV4-2
d_gene: TRBD1

CDR3aa: SIGEITDTQY
v_gene: TRBV29-1
d_gene: NA

CDR3aa: ASSPYYEQY
v_gene: TRBV28
d_gene: NA

CDR3aa: ASSMGTATNEKLF
v_gene: TRBV19
d_gene: TRBD1

CDR3aa: ASSRGTVSSEQY
v_gene: TRBV5-1
d_gene: NA

CDR3aa: ASSQSQAGVQPQH
v_gene: TRBV7-8
d_gene: NA

CDR3aa: ASSPLRGGIPHEQY
v_gene: TRBV6-6
d_gene: NA

CDR3aa: ASSADHEQY
v_gene: TRBV7-9
d_gene: NA

CDR3aa: ASRAGPGEQY
v_gene: TRBV5-1
d_gene: NA

CDR3aa: ASSPAGLYSNQPQH
v_gene: TRBV7-9
d_gene: NA

CDR3aa: ASSQGTATNEKLF
v_gene: TRBV14
d_gene: TRBD1

CDR3aa: AISESGTGGETEAF
v_gene: TRBV10-3
d_gene: TRBD1

CDR3aa: ASSYSLPSGYT
v_gene: TRBV6-2/TRBV6-3
d_gene: NA

CDR3aa: ASSPGLAGYEQY
v_gene: TRBV11-2
d_gene: TRBD2

CDR3aa: ASSQVLGGSYNEQF
v_gene: TRBV4-1
d_gene: NA

CDR3aa: ASSSLKGLVSTDTQY
v_gene: TRBV28
d_gene: NA

CDR3aa: ASSFGTGVEQY
v_gene: TRBV5-1
d_gene: TRBD1

CDR3aa: ASSYANSAGELF
v_gene: TRBV6-6
d_gene: NA

CDR3aa: ASSLGRSGTDTQY
v_gene: TRBV5-1
d_gene: NA

CDR3aa: ASSFPDRGDEQY
v_gene: TRBV5-1
d_gene: TRBD1